A selection of T cell receptor beta chains follows, all from one sample in a study of T cell changes during pregnancy in multiple sclerosis. Libraries were prepared by immunoSEQ multiplex PCR; TCRdb keeps only in-frame clonotypes and omits some of them. This table holds about 39,000 clones, 90% found once. The specimen was CD4+ T cells from peripheral blood mononuclear cells, collected in the first trimester of pregnancy. The origin of the receptors is a female donor in good health, enrolled as a control in a pregnancy study. Each CDR3 is given with its conserved first and last residue. A D gene is named only where the DNA matches it firmly. The size field is filled for only some rows; it gives once, few, many or a size class.

V	D	J	size	DNA	CDR3
TRBV4-3	.	TRBJ1-5	.	TGCGCCAGCAGCCCCTCAGCAGGGGACCGGCAGCCCCAGCATTTT	CASSPSAGDRQPQHF
TRBV30	TRBD2	TRBJ2-3	.	TGTGCCTTTAGCGGGGGGCACACAGATACGCAGTATTTT	CAFSGGHTDTQYF
TRBV4-1	TRBD1	TRBJ2-1	once	TGCGCCAGCAGCCGAGTCCGGGACAGGGGTTATGAGCAGTTCTTC	CASSRVRDRGYEQFF
TRBV7-2	TRBD2	TRBJ2-3	once	TGTGCCAGCAGCTTAGAAGATCGCGGGGGAGATACGCAGTATTTT	CASSLEDRGGDTQYF
TRBV5-6	TRBD1	TRBJ2-7	.	TGTGCCAGCAGAATTACGTGGGGACAGGGGACCTACGAGCAGTACTTC	CASRITWGQGTYEQYF
TRBV19	TRBD1	TRBJ1-4	.	TGTGCCAGTAGGGAAAAACCGACAGGGCGTGGGACTAATGAAAAACTGTTTTTT	CASREKPTGRGTNEKLFF
TRBV11-2	.	TRBJ2-3	.	TGTGCCAGCAGCTTAGAAGGCCGACTACGATTAGGGGATACGCAGTATTTT	CASSLEGRLRLGDTQYF
TRBV7-2	.	TRBJ2-3	.	TGTGCCAGCAGCTCGTTAGAGGATACGCAGTATTTT	CASSSLEDTQYF
TRBV16	.	TRBJ1-5	.	TGTGCCAGCAGCCTTGCCGCGGGGAGGAATCAGCCCCAGCATTTT	CASSLAAGRNQPQHF
TRBV10-3	.	TRBJ1-1	.	TGTGCCACCGGGGGATCCGGGAACACTGAAGCTTTCTTT	CATGGSGNTEAFF
TRBV4-1	.	TRBJ2-2	.	TGCGCCAGCAGCCAAGCCTTAAGGGGGTCGGGGACCGGGGAGCTGTTTTTT	CASSQALRGSGTGELFF
TRBV18	TRBD1	TRBJ1-1	.	TGTGCCAGCTCACCAGGACAGGGACGGGAAGCTTTCTTT	CASSPGQGREAFF
TRBV28	.	TRBJ2-2	.	TGTGCCAGCACCTTTACCGGGACACTCACCGGGGAGCTGTTTTTT	CASTFTGTLTGELFF
TRBV30	.	TRBJ1-6	.	TGTGCCTGGAGTGAGGCAGGCGAGTCCTATAATTCACCCCTCCACTTT	CAWSEAGESYNSPLHF
TRBV5-5	.	TRBJ2-1	.	TGTGCCAGCAGCTTCAGTTCCAGCTCCTACAATGAGCAGTTCTTC	CASSFSSSSYNEQFF
TRBV18	TRBD1	TRBJ1-2	.	TGTGCCAGCTCACCACCGGTGGGACAGGGCCATGGCTACACCTTC	CASSPPVGQGHGYTF
TRBV5-5	.	TRBJ1-1	.	TGTGCCAGCAGCCCCGGGTTGAACACTGAAGCTTTCTTT	CASSPGLNTEAFF
TRBV19	.	TRBJ1-1	.	TGTGCCAGTAGTCTTCGCGCGTTTCCGAACACTGAAGCTTTCTTT	CASSLRAFPNTEAFF
TRBV29-1	.	TRBJ1-1	.	TGCAGCGTTGAAGATCTAGTCCCACTGGCCACTGAAGCTTTCTTT	CSVEDLVPLATEAFF
TRBV6-5	.	TRBJ1-2	.	TGTGCCAGCAGTTATCGCGATGTTAACTATGGCTACACCTTC	CASSYRDVNYGYTF
TRBV4-1	.	TRBJ1-4	.	TGCGCCAGCAGCCAGTCGGGGGGGGCTAATGAAAAACTGTTTTTT	CASSQSGGANEKLFF
TRBV2	.	TRBJ2-7	.	TGTGCCAGCAGTGAAGTTACAGGGTCCTACGAGCAGTACTTC	CASSEVTGSYEQYF
TRBV7-8	TRBD1	TRBJ1-2	.	TGTGCCAGCAGATTGACAGGGCAAGGGGGCTACACCTTC	CASRLTGQGGYTF
TRBV5-1	TRBD1	TRBJ2-2	.	TGCGCCAGCAGCCAGAGGACAGGGGATAACGGGGAGCTGTTTTTT	CASSQRTGDNGELFF
TRBV6-1	.	TRBJ1-4	.	TGTGCCAGCAGGGGGGAGGTCCCGCGGGGTGAAAAACTGTTTTTT	CASRGEVPRGEKLFF
TRBV4-3	TRBD2	TRBJ2-3	.	TGCGCCAGCAGCCAAGGTGGCCAGCGGGGGGCCACAGATACGCAGTATTTT	CASSQGGQRGATDTQYF
TRBV15	TRBD1	TRBJ1-1	.	TGTGCCACCAGCAGACCGGGACAGCAGAACACTGAAGCTTTCTTT	CATSRPGQQNTEAFF
TRBV5-4	.	TRBJ1-3	.	TGTGCCAGCAGCGATAGGGGAATTAGGCAATCCGGTGGAAACACCATATATTTT	CASSDRGIRQSGGNTIYF
TRBV20-1	.	TRBJ2-1	.	TGCAGTGCAAAGCGGGCTGAGCAGTTCTTC	CSAKRAEQFF
TRBV7-3	TRBD1	TRBJ1-1	.	TGTGCCAGCAGCCAGGGGGATTTGAACACTGAAGCTTTCTTT	CASSQGDLNTEAFF
TRBV18	.	TRBJ1-5	.	TGTGCCAGCTCACCGGACTATAGCAATCAGCCCCAGCATTTT	CASSPDYSNQPQHF
TRBV5-1	TRBD1	TRBJ2-3	.	TGCGCCAGCAGCTTGGCAACCGGGACAGGGGGAGATACGCAGTATTTT	CASSLATGTGGDTQYF
TRBV7-8	.	TRBJ1-2	.	TGTGCCAGCAGCTTAGCACAGCTCTATGGCTACACCTTC	CASSLAQLYGYTF
TRBV30	.	TRBJ1-6	.	TGTGCCTGGAGTGTAGGGCGCGGGAATTCACCCCTCCACTTT	CAWSVGRGNSPLHF
TRBV6-5	TRBD2	TRBJ2-5	.	TGTGCCACGACTAGCGGGTACCAAGAGACCCAGTACTTC	CATTSGYQETQYF
TRBV28	.	TRBJ2-7	.	TGTGCCAGCACCCGGACAGACTCCTACGAGCAGTACTTC	CASTRTDSYEQYF
TRBV19	TRBD2	TRBJ2-6	.	TGTGCCAGCGCGGCCGGGGGGGCTGGGGCCAACGTCCTGACTTTC	CASAAGGAGANVLTF
TRBV28	TRBD1	TRBJ1-2	.	TGTGCCAGCAGTTTTTATCGGGACAGCATGGCTGGGGGCTACACCTTC	CASSFYRDSMAGGYTF
TRBV4-1	.	TRBJ2-1	.	TGCGCCAGCAGCCAAGAATCGGGCCGGGGGAATGAGCAGTTCTTC	CASSQESGRGNEQFF
TRBV4-3	.	TRBJ1-5	.	TGCGCCAGCAGCCAAGATCGGGGAAATCAGCCCCAGCATTTT	CASSQDRGNQPQHF
TRBV7-2	.	TRBJ2-7	.	TGTGCCAGCAGCCCACCCAGTGGGGCAGTACGCTCCTACGAGCAGTACTTC	CASSPPSGAVRSYEQYF
TRBV28	.	TRBJ2-1	.	TGTGCCAGCAGGTCCAGGTCAGCTGAGCAGTTCTTC	CASRSRSAEQFF
TRBV30	.	TRBJ1-6	once	TGTGCCACTTCGACAGGAGTTTATAATTCACCCCTCCACTTT	CATSTGVYNSPLHF
TRBV7-9	.	TRBJ2-4	.	TGTGCCAGCAGCCCCTGGCTTACACAATTAAACATTCAGTACTTC	CASSPWLTQLNIQYF
TRBV5-1	TRBD1	TRBJ2-6	.	TGCGCCAGCAGCTCAGCAGGGGGCTCCCTCTCTGGGGCCAACGTCCTGACTTTC	CASSSAGGSLSGANVLTF
TRBV6-1	TRBD2	TRBJ2-4	.	TGTGCCAGCAGTGAACTTCTAGCGGGGGGTGGAGCCAAAAACATTCAGTACTTC	CASSELLAGGGAKNIQYF
TRBV7-9	.	TRBJ1-2	few	TGTGCCAGCAGCCCATTGGGGGCTTATGGCTACACCTTC	CASSPLGAYGYTF
TRBV9	.	TRBJ2-5	once	TGTGCCAGCAGCGACCTTTCTAGCTTCCAAGAGACCCAGTACTTC	CASSDLSSFQETQYF
TRBV30	TRBD1	TRBJ2-7	.	TGTGCCTGGAGTGTTCAAGGGGGCCACGAGCAGTACTTC	CAWSVQGGHEQYF
TRBV9	.	TRBJ1-2	.	TGTGCCAGCAGCGTTTTCGAGTCCCGGTCTAACTATGGCTACACCTTC	CASSVFESRSNYGYTF